This is a list of T cell receptor beta chains from one sample in a study of blood T cell repertoires in COVID-19. Repertoires were generated with immunoSEQ multiplex PCR, while TCRdb's copy carries only in-frame clones and drops some. The sample comprises some 48,000 clones, about 90% of which are singletons, and roughly 2% rests with the top ten. The sample taken for sequencing was peripheral blood. The receptors here all came from a human donor in a cohort sampled during active COVID-19. The conserved cysteine and the conserved F or W are not part of the CDR3 here. Size values are once, few and many counts, or a class for expanded clones, and some rows have none.

>TRBJ1-4|-|TRBV11-2
ASSLAGQGAPNEKLF
>TRBJ2-2|-|TRBV6-2/TRBV6-3
ASSRTSNTGELF
>TRBJ1-1|-|TRBV5-1
ASGLGQPNTEAF
>TRBJ1-4|-|TRBV5-1
ASSLAGTGWDEKLF
>TRBJ2-1|-|TRBV5-4
ASSLKAGSYNEQF
>TRBJ2-7|-|TRBV28
ATRGQHYEQY
>TRBJ2-3|-|TRBV11-2
ASSLHRGGGQY
>TRBJ1-1|-|TRBV10-1
ASSDEGPAEAF
>TRBJ2-7|-|TRBV4-2
ASRQGNEQY
>TRBJ1-1|-|TRBV5-1
ASSLAQGANTEAF
>TRBJ2-7|once|TRBV7-9
ASSLGLRFEQY
>TRBJ2-4|-|TRBV6-5
ASSSTMTGKNIQY
>TRBJ2-7|-|TRBV18
ASSGRRQLISSYEQY
>TRBJ2-1|-|TRBV5-1
ASSPQGQGAFNEQF
>TRBJ2-5|-|TRBV10-3
AISVGLAGETQY
>TRBJ2-1|-|TRBV5-1
ASSGERGMVYYNEQF
>TRBJ1-1|-|TRBV2
ASSQGNRYLNTEAF
>TRBJ2-3|-|TRBV5-4
ASSFPGVDTQY